Each of the 18 T cell receptor beta chains below was sequenced from the same sample in a study of early T cells in non-severe SARS-CoV-2 infection. TCRdb reanalysed the 5' RACE reads using MiXCR and keeps one entry per CDR3 protein. The sample shows 85,000 to 120,000 distinct CDR3 sequences, less than 15% of them seen only once. The sequencing input was whole blood. The source of these receptors is an adult who was a healthcare worker with PCR-confirmed SARS-CoV-2 infection or an uninfected control (not recorded which).

The sample holds a few counts of this clonotype. J is TRBJ2-3 and V is TRBV11-2, with D hard to call. Between the trimmed V and J ends, which lost 2 bases and 2 bases, there was a span of 5 bases. Germline-derived CDR1 and CDR2 are SGHAT and FQNNGV. There are 13 residues in the CDR3. The DNA for the CDR3 is TGTGCCAGCAGCTTATCCCCCACAGATACGCAGTATTTT. Translating it yields CASSLSPTDTQYF.

This clonotype was counted only a few times. V usage is TRBV11-2 and J usage is TRBJ2-3; a weak D match, TRBD2 (6 bases). V shed 5 bases and J shed 2 bases, with 20 bases lying between them. The CDR3 is 17 residues long. CDR1 SGHAT and CDR2 FQNNGV come from the germline V gene. CDR3 sequence: CASSLLPFGGLTDTQYF. Here the CDR3 DNA reads TGTGCCAGCAGCCTATTGCCGTTCGGAGGGCTCACAGATACGCAGTATTTT.

Many counts were recorded for this clonotype. This chain joins TRBV6-2 or TRBV6-3 and TRBJ2-5; 10 bases fit TRBD1. Trimming cost V 0 bases and J 0 bases; bases outside gene matches: 13. The CDR3 spans 20 residues. Germline assignment: CDR1 MNHEY and CDR2 SVGEGT. CDR3 amino acids: CASSYSTGGGPQSNQETQYF. CDR3 in DNA: TGTGCCAGCAGTTACTCGACAGGGGGCGGACCGCAGTCAAACCAAGAGACCCAGTACTTC.

This clonotype has just a few counts. The chain joins TRBV14 to TRBJ2-7; 8 bases match TRBD2. This CDR3 is built from 15 residues. V was clipped by 0 bases and J by 4 bases; unmatched bases: 5. The germline V gene has CDR1 SGHDN and CDR2 FVKESK. CDR3 sequence: CASSQDRGLGYEQYF. The CDR3 DNA is TGTGCCAGCAGCCAAGATAGGGGACTAGGGTACGAGCAGTACTTC.

On this clonotype: A much larger clone is a single base away; this may be a read error. V and J are TRBV21-1 and TRBJ1-2. TRBV21-1 is a pseudogene locus. This CDR3 has 16 residues. CDR3 in amino acids: CASSKALDNFNYGYTF. In nucleotides, the CDR3 is TGTGCCAGCAGCAAAGCGCTCGACAACTTTAACTATGGCTACACCTTC.

This clonotype was seen many times. The rearrangement links TRBV24-1 to TRBJ2-1, with a possible D match to TRBD1 (6 bases). Germline CDR1 and CDR2: KGHDR and SFDVKD. Trimming took off 2 bases at V and 5 bases at J, with 15 bases between the two ends. This CDR3 is built from 16 residues. The CDR3 reads CATSDYSRDNDNEQFF. CDR3 in DNA: TGTGCCACCAGTGATTACTCCCGGGACAACGACAATGAGCAGTTCTTC.

There are a few counts of this clonotype. The V call is TRBV2, the J call TRBJ2-1, with D hard to call. V was clipped by 4 bases and J by 0 bases, with 7 bases between them. Germline loops: CDR1 SNHLY, CDR2 FYNNEI. This CDR3 is 14 amino acids long. CDR3 coding DNA: TGTGCCAGCAGTGTCATGAGCTCCTACAATGAGCAGTTCTTC. This encodes CASSVMSSYNEQFF.

This clonotype was seen a handful of times. A junction end diverges from the germline sequence, so it may reflect a read error. This sequence joins TRBV18 and TRBJ2-2; 10 bases line up with TRBD2. CDR3 length: 15 amino acids. From germline, CDR1 is KGHSH and CDR2 LQKENI. CDR3 DNA sequence: TGTGTCAGCTCTCAGACTAGCGGGCGCACCGGGGAGCTGTTTTTT. Translated, it gives CVSSQTSGRTGELFF.

The table lists this clonotype with many counts. This chain connects TRBV7-7 to TRBJ2-5; 7 bases are shared with TRBD2. Trimming took 5 bases from V and 2 from J; bases not matched to a gene: 8. Per the germline V gene, CDR1 is SSHAT and CDR2 is FNYEAQ (reference sequence). This CDR3 comprises 15 residues. This CDR3 is CASSLETSRQETQYF. CDR3 bases: TGTGCCAGCAGCCTGGAGACTAGCCGTCAAGAGACCCAGTACTTC.

The CDR3 loop reads CASSLDPTSAGTQYF. The CDR3 nucleotides read TGTGCCAGCAGCTTAGACCCCACTAGCGCTGGGACCCAGTACTTC. V and J are TRBV11-2 and TRBJ2-5; 7 nucleotides match TRBD2. The J segment lost 7 bases and the V segment lost 0 bases, leaving 8 bases of the junction unmatched. The CDR3 is 15 residues long. CDR1 is SGHAT and CDR2 is FQNNGV in the germline V gene.

There are many counts of this clonotype. This rearrangement joins TRBV19 to TRBJ2-1, with 7 bases identical to TRBD2. CDR1 and CDR2 (germline): LNHDA, SQIVND (reference sequence). Trimming removed 6 bases from V and 4 bases from J; junction bases left unmatched: 9. The CDR3 loop spans 15 amino acids. The chain's CDR3 is CASSAGTTIYNEQFF. The CDR3, as DNA: TGTGCCAGTAGCGCCGGGACTACTATATACAATGAGCAGTTCTTC.

This clonotype was counted at least ten times. V usage is TRBV7-9 and J usage is TRBJ2-7; D is possibly TRBD1 (6 bases). Deletions cut 2 bases from V and 2 bases from J, with 13 bases between. The CDR3 has 15 amino acids. The germline CDR1 and CDR2 sequences are SEHNR and FQNEAQ (reference sequence). In nucleotides, the CDR3 is TGTGCCAGCAGCTTATCAGGGGCAGCAGCCTACGAGCAGTACTTC. It translates to CASSLSGAAAYEQYF.

This clonotype occurred a few times. J is TRBJ2-5 and V is TRBV12-3 or TRBV12-4; TRBD2 agrees at 8 bases. With 6 bases clipped from V and 5 bases from J, the junction kept 8 bases outside the gene matches. The CDR3 extends over 14 amino acids. CDR3 sequence (DNA): TGTGCCAGCAGAAATTCCGCGGGGGGCGAGACCCAGTACTTC. It specifies CASRNSAGGETQYF.

The chain recombines TRBV24-1 with TRBJ2-1, with TRBD2 matching 11 bases. CDR3 length: 16 residues. Per the germline V gene, CDR1 is KGHDR and CDR2 is SFDVKD. The ends lost 4 bases at V and 5 bases at J; junction bases unmatched: 6. CDR3 region: CATSDRLAGRDNEQFF. The CDR3 DNA reads TGTGCCACCAGTGACAGACTAGCGGGGCGAGACAATGAGCAGTTCTTC.

This clonotype has at least ten counts. The gene calls are TRBV6-1 and TRBJ2-5; no firm D call. The CDR3 is made up of 16 amino acids. The germline gives CDR1 MNHNS, CDR2 SASEGT. V gave up 2 bases and J gave up 1 base, with 14 bases separating them. This CDR3 is CASSELSGLGQETQYF. The CDR3 nucleotides read TGTGCCAGCAGTGAACTCTCAGGATTAGGCCAAGAGACCCAGTACTTC.

This chain uses TRBV9 with TRBJ2-1, with D possibly matching TRBD2 (6 bases). Trimming removed 1 base from V and 8 bases from J, with 16 bases in between. From germline, CDR1 is SGDLS and CDR2 YYNGEE. The CDR3 is 15 amino acids. The chain's CDR3 is CASSVYGRGSHEQFF. CDR3 DNA: TGTGCCAGCAGCGTATACGGGAGAGGCTCCCATGAGCAGTTCTTC.

This clonotype was observed many times. The rearrangement joins TRBV6-6 to TRBJ1-6; D not certain. V gave up 7 bases and J gave up 4 bases, with 14 bases separating them. Germline values: CDR1 MNHNY, CDR2 SVGAGI (reference sequence). This CDR3 contains 15 residues. CDR3 bases: TGTGCCAGCAATTCAGAGGGCCAGTATAATTCACCCCTCCACTTT. Encoded protein: CASNSEGQYNSPLHF.

This clonotype was recorded at least ten times. The chain couples TRBV7-9 to TRBJ2-4; D remains unclear. V dropped 1 base and J dropped 7 bases, with 5 bases sitting between them. The germline V gene encodes CDR1 SEHNR and CDR2 FQNEAQ (reference sequence). This CDR3 has 12 amino acids. Here the CDR3 reads CASSLEGNIQYF. CDR3 DNA sequence: TGTGCCAGCAGCTTAGAGGGCAACATTCAGTACTTC.